This T cell receptor beta chain was obtained from a study of CD8+ T cells in alopecia areata (dated by TCRdb to 2016 to 2018). About the study as a whole: The treated patients took part in an open-label pilot trial in which moderate-to-severe alopecia areata was treated with oral tofacitinib at 5 to 10 mg twice daily. Patients on tofacitinib were biopsied at baseline and after 4 and 24 weeks of treatment, and several of the patients also had a later scalp biopsy. In humans, TCRbeta sequencing was performed on scalp tissue and on sorted CD4+ and CD8+ peripheral blood T cells from healthy controls and from patients with patchy or totalis/universalis alopecia areata. In both human patients and the C3H/HeJ mouse model, the study applied high-throughput TCRbeta sequencing to look at T cell clonal expansion in alopecia areata. Tofacitinib was administered for 6 to 18 months, and 6 months of follow-up off drug were then conducted to assess delayed response and recurrence. The RNA source kit depended on sample type: the PAXgene miRNA kit for fixed scalp, the miRNeasy kit for PBMCs, and the RNeasy kit for mouse skin. Scalp clonality was compared among normal scalp (n=4), patchy alopecia areata scalp (n=8), and alopecia totalis/universalis scalp (n=8). TCRbeta CDR3 regions were amplified by immunoSEQ multiplex PCR using 35 Vbeta forward and 13 Jbeta reverse primers. General findings and caveats noted by the study authors: Scalp TCR repertoire analysis is complicated because resident alphabeta T cells in normal human skin are also sequenced, whereas mouse skin is dominated by gammadelta T cells. Shared TCR sequences between patients were less evident than in mice, which may be partly attributable to HLA diversity in the patient population. Higher clonality and more expanded CD8+ clones were observed in lesional scalp than in normal scalp, particularly in alopecia totalis/universalis, a finding suggestive of antigenic drive.

Sequences SQVTM (CDR1) and ANQGSEA (CDR2) are obtained from the germline V gene. Inclusive of the bounding cysteine and phenylalanine, the CDR3 is 12 residues long. The only DNA kept is the CDR3, 36 bases in frame from the first base. V loses 8 bases at its end and J loses 8 bases; junction bases beyond the gene matches: 8. On this clone: Its antigen is currently not known. Per-nucleotide qualities are absent, and no much larger clonotype sits a single base away.

The library was made by the immunoSEQ multiplex PCR assay. RNA was extracted from all samples and reverse transcribed into cDNA as template for TCR sequencing. SuperScript III was used to make first-strand cDNA, primed with a 2:1 mix of oligo-dT and random hexamers. A synthetic immune receptor repertoire was used to assess amplification bias, and residual bias was removed computationally. The original methods were these. Raw reads were preprocessed for error removal, and CDR3 was defined according to IMGT conventions as running from the conserved cysteine to phenylalanine. To get clonality, Shannon entropy was normalized by log2 of the number of productive unique TCRs and the result was subtracted from 1. Scalp TCRbeta sequences were cross-referenced with sorted blood CD4 and CD8 repertoires so that the CD4 or CD8 identity of scalp clones could be inferred. Sourced from immuneACCESS, this table was stored by TCRdb with only in-frame sequences that have V and J called. A share of the clones is absent; for the studies checked, an unresolved V gene accounts for under half, and the remainder has no known explanation. V, J and clone size were drawn from that table, and D and trimming were deduced from the DNA. The sample data list around 250,000 clones, and about two thirds of these were observed just once. The top ten clones comprise about 1.3% of the sample.

In light of the paper, this sample's time point label describes: baseline before oral tofacitinib. Lesional scalp punch biopsies and peripheral blood were collected from alopecia areata patients. PBMCs were isolated by density centrifugation and stained for CD3, CD4 and CD8, after which CD4+ and CD8+ T cells were sorted on a FACSAria. This chain is built from TRBV29-1 and TRBJ2-1, and 8 junction bases match TRBD2. This receptor was taken from a human donor with alopecia areata. The sample in question was CD4+ T cells sorted from blood, obtained at week 0. The DNA is as follows: TGCAGCTTTCGGGGGGGCCTATATGAGCAGTTCTTC. Its amino acids are CSFRGGLYEQFF.